Listed here are 9 T cell receptor beta chains from one sample, sequenced in a study of OX40 agonist ivuxolimab in advanced cancers. Assay: immunoSEQ multiplex PCR; the TCRdb copy retains only in-frame clones and omits some. This table has under 100,000 clones, 84% appearing once. Here the sequenced sample was CD4+ or CD8+ T cells sorted from blood, taken in a trial of the OX40 agonist ivuxolimab. The source is an adult with an advanced solid tumor such as melanoma, head and neck, liver or kidney cancer.

J is TRBJ2-7 and V is TRBV19; the match to TRBD1 covers 8 bases. Trimming at V came to 3 bases and at J to 2 bases, leaving 3 bases not matched to a gene. Germline lookup yields CDR1 LNHDA and CDR2 SQIVND (reference sequence). This CDR3 is built from 14 residues. The CDR3 bases are TGTGCCAGTAGTATGGCAGGGGGCGCCTACGAGCAGTACTTC. This sequence encodes CASSMAGGAYEQYF.

V and J are TRBV9 and TRBJ2-7, with D perhaps assigned TRBD1 or TRBD2 (5 bases each). The CDR3 runs 14 residues. Trimming pared 3 bases from V and 6 bases from J, leaving 16 bases between. Germline V gene lookup returns CDR1 SGDLS and CDR2 YYNGEE. The chain's CDR3 is CASSEGTLGVEQYF. CDR3 DNA: TGTGCCAGCAGCGAGGGGACCCTAGGGGTCGAGCAGTACTTC.

The J gene is TRBJ2-1, the V gene TRBV11-3; D is possibly TRBD1 or TRBD2 (5 bases each). CDR3 length: 16 amino acids. Germline CDR1 is SGHNT and CDR2 is YENEEA. Trimming took off 5 bases at V and 3 bases at J, with 17 bases between the two ends. This CDR3 reads CASSPSGTNLYNEQFF. Here the CDR3 DNA reads TGTGCCAGCAGCCCCTCCGGGACCAACCTCTACAATGAGCAGTTCTTC.

The chain recombines TRBV10-3 with TRBJ2-5; TRBD1 aligns across 9 bases. The CDR3 has 15 amino acids. After removal of 0 bases from V and 2 bases from J, the junction contained 1 base not matched to a gene. Germline V gene lookup returns CDR1 ENHRY and CDR2 SYGVKD. This CDR3 is CAISESGQGQETQYF. CDR3 nucleotides: TGTGCCATCAGTGAGTCGGGACAGGGACAAGAGACCCAGTACTTC.

This clone was found a few times. This rearrangement joins TRBV5-6 to TRBJ2-7; 8 nucleotides align to TRBD2. This CDR3 comprises 15 residues. CDR1 and CDR2 from the germline V gene are SGHDT and YYEEEE. V gave up 2 bases and J gave up 0 bases; unmatched junction bases: 4. This CDR3 reads CASSFGLANSYEQYF. CDR3 in DNA: TGTGCCAGCAGCTTTGGACTAGCTAACTCCTACGAGCAGTACTTC.

This chain joins TRBV7-2 and TRBJ2-7; no definite D call. Trimming removed 1 base at V and 1 base at J, with 5 bases between. The CDR3 is 13 amino acids. Germline V gene sequence: CDR1 SGHTA, CDR2 FQGNSA. CDR3 amino acids: CASSLGASYEQYF. CDR3 DNA sequence: TGTGCCAGCAGCTTAGGTGCGTCCTACGAGCAGTACTTC.

V and J are TRBV5-1 and TRBJ2-7; a possible D gene is TRBD1 (6 bases). This CDR3 spans 12 amino acids. The V and J ends lost 5 bases and 6 bases respectively, with 12 bases between them. Germline assignment: CDR1 SGHRS and CDR2 YFSETQ. This CDR3 is CASSAQGREQYF. The CDR3 DNA reads TGCGCCAGCAGTGCACAGGGTCGCGAGCAGTACTTC.

The CDR3 protein is CASSWGSETQYF. CDR3 in DNA: TGTGCCAGCAGCTGGGGGTCGGAGACCCAGTACTTC. V gene TRBV7-8 combines with J gene TRBJ2-5, with D perhaps assigned TRBD1 or TRBD2 (5 bases each). From germline, CDR1 is SGHVS and CDR2 FQNEAQ. V lost 4 bases, J lost 5 bases, and 8 bases lay in between. This CDR3 region has 12 residues.

This rearrangement joins TRBV30 to TRBJ2-1, with 8 bases fitting TRBD2. The CDR3 has 11 amino acids. Germline trimming cut 1 base from V and 15 bases from J; bases unmatched to any gene: 5. Per the germline V gene, CDR1 is GTSNPN and CDR2 is SVGIG (reference sequence). The CDR3 DNA sequence: TGTGCCTGGAGTGCGGGGGGGGTTTTGTTCTTC. Residues: CAWSAGGVLFF. The full variable domain, with the rest looked up from reference TRBV30 and TRBJ2-1, is SQTIHQWPATLVQPVGSPLSLECTVEGTSNPNLYWYRQAAGRGLQLLFYSVGIGQISSEVPQNLSASRPQDRQFILSSKKLLLSDSGFYLCAWSAGGVLFFGPGTRLTVL.